A selection of T cell receptor beta chains follows, all from one sample in a study of neurological immune-mediated disorders. TCRdb fed the 5' RACE reads into MiXCR, producing one record per CDR3 protein. The sample has 20,000 to 30,000 distinct CDR3 sequences; more than 6% are singletons. The sequencing sample was made of PBMCs. The receptors here all came from a woman in her 40s in good health. CDR3s include the opening cysteine and the closing phenylalanine or tryptophan. A D gene is named only where the DNA matches it firmly. A row's size may be missing; if present it is once, few, many or a size class.

CDR3 protein: CASSPGGGANGGDGYTF; CDR3 DNA: TGTGCCAGCTCACCAGGAGGGGGCGCGAATGGTGGAGATGGCTACACCTTC; J gene: TRBJ1-2; clone size: NA; V gene: TRBV18; D gene: TRBD1
CDR3 protein: CASRGGNTEAFF; CDR3 DNA: TGCGCCAGCAGGGGGGGGAACACTGAAGCTTTCTTT; J gene: TRBJ1-1; clone size: few; V gene: TRBV10-2; D gene: NA
CDR3 protein: CASRGQAPGTQYF; CDR3 DNA: TGTGCCAGCAGAGGACAGGCCCCGGGGACCCAGTACTTC; J gene: TRBJ2-5; clone size: many; V gene: TRBV28; D gene: TRBD1
CDR3 protein: CSANGLAGGPGGTDTQYF; CDR3 DNA: TGCAGTGCTAACGGACTAGCGGGAGGGCCTGGAGGCACAGATACGCAGTATTTT; J gene: TRBJ2-3; clone size: many; V gene: TRBV20-1; D gene: TRBD2
CDR3 protein: CSAGQGLNEQFF; CDR3 DNA: TGCAGTGCGGGACAGGGGTTGAATGAGCAGTTCTTC; J gene: TRBJ2-1; clone size: many; V gene: TRBV20-1; D gene: TRBD1
CDR3 protein: CASSLFVGLSGSQETQYF; CDR3 DNA: TGTGCCAGCAGCTTATTCGTGGGGCTTAGCGGGAGCCAAGAGACCCAGTACTTC; J gene: TRBJ2-5; clone size: many; V gene: TRBV7-8; D gene: TRBD2
CDR3 protein: CASSLGSWGYEQYF; CDR3 DNA: TGTGCCAGCAGCCTCGGGTCTTGGGGCTACGAGCAGTACTTC; J gene: TRBJ2-7; clone size: many; V gene: TRBV12-3/TRBV12-4; D gene: NA
CDR3 protein: CASSPRSTEAFF; CDR3 DNA: TGCGCCAGCAGCCCTCGGAGCACTGAAGCTTTCTTT; J gene: TRBJ1-1; clone size: many; V gene: TRBV5-1; D gene: NA
CDR3 protein: CASSLGTGTDTQYF; CDR3 DNA: TGCGCCAGCAGCTTGGGGACAGGGACAGATACGCAGTATTTT; J gene: TRBJ2-3; clone size: many; V gene: TRBV5-1; D gene: TRBD1
CDR3 protein: CASSRDGLAGQAGELFF; CDR3 DNA: TGTGCCAGCAGTCGAGACGGACTAGCGGGTCAGGCCGGGGAGCTGTTTTTT; J gene: TRBJ2-2; clone size: many; V gene: TRBV6-5; D gene: TRBD2
CDR3 protein: CASSRLGGGKANYGYTF; CDR3 DNA: TGTGCCAGCAGCCGTTTAGGGGGCGGGAAGGCTAACTATGGCTACACCTTC; J gene: TRBJ1-2; clone size: many; V gene: TRBV27; D gene: TRBD1
CDR3 protein: CSARVHGGGEQYF; CDR3 DNA: TGCAGTGCTAGAGTCCACGGTGGGGGGGAGCAGTACTTC; J gene: TRBJ2-7; clone size: NA; V gene: TRBV20-1; D gene: NA
CDR3 protein: CASKHTGELFF; CDR3 DNA: TGTGCCAGCAAACACACCGGGGAGCTGTTTTTT; J gene: TRBJ2-2; clone size: many; V gene: TRBV6-5; D gene: NA
CDR3 protein: CASSQLSTEAFF; CDR3 DNA: TGTGCCAGTAGCCAACTGAGCACTGAAGCTTTCTTT; J gene: TRBJ1-1; clone size: once; V gene: TRBV19; D gene: NA
CDR3 protein: CSVTLPGELFF; CDR3 DNA: TGCAGCGTCACACTCCCCGGGGAGCTGTTTTTT; J gene: TRBJ2-2; clone size: many; V gene: TRBV29-1; D gene: NA
CDR3 protein: CASSFSPWEQYF; CDR3 DNA: TGTGCCAGCAGTTTTTCCCCATGGGAGCAGTACTTC; J gene: TRBJ2-7; clone size: NA; V gene: TRBV28; D gene: NA
CDR3 protein: CTSSPSSRGSQETQYF; CDR3 DNA: TGTACCAGCAGCCCATCCAGCAGGGGATCTCAAGAGACCCAGTACTTC; J gene: TRBJ2-5; clone size: many; V gene: TRBV3-1; D gene: NA
CDR3 protein: CSARGSEKNEQFF; CDR3 DNA: TGCAGTGCTAGGGGTTCGGAAAAGAATGAGCAGTTCTTC; J gene: TRBJ2-1; clone size: medium-sized; V gene: TRBV20-1; D gene: NA
CDR3 protein: CASSSPAGLAPQETQYF; CDR3 DNA: TGTGCCAGCAGCTCCCCAGCGGGACTAGCGCCCCAAGAGACCCAGTACTTC; J gene: TRBJ2-5; clone size: many; V gene: TRBV7-9; D gene: TRBD2
CDR3 protein: CASSPRLAGPYNEQFF; CDR3 DNA: TGTGCCAGCAGCCCTAGATTAGCGGGACCCTACAATGAGCAGTTCTTC; J gene: TRBJ2-1; clone size: many; V gene: TRBV7-9; D gene: TRBD2
CDR3 protein: CASSFTSGNTEAFF; CDR3 DNA: TGTGCCAGCAGTTTCACCTCAGGGAACACTGAAGCTTTCTTT; J gene: TRBJ1-1; clone size: many; V gene: TRBV27; D gene: NA
CDR3 protein: CASSFRSGYTF; CDR3 DNA: TGTGCCAGCAGTTTTCGGTCGGGTTACACCTTC; J gene: TRBJ1-2; clone size: many; V gene: TRBV28; D gene: NA
CDR3 protein: CASSFVVSGHSNQPQHF; CDR3 DNA: TGTGCCAGCAGTTTTGTAGTGTCAGGCCATAGCAATCAGCCCCAGCATTTT; J gene: TRBJ1-5; clone size: many; V gene: TRBV12-3/TRBV12-4; D gene: NA
CDR3 protein: CSARDGGSPSYEQYF; CDR3 DNA: TGCAGTGCTAGAGATGGAGGGAGTCCCTCCTACGAGCAGTACTTC; J gene: TRBJ2-7; clone size: medium-sized; V gene: TRBV20-1; D gene: NA
CDR3 protein: CAISPGATSGNTEAFF; CDR3 DNA: TGTGCCATCAGTCCAGGGGCGACGTCTGGGAACACTGAAGCTTTCTTT; J gene: TRBJ1-1; clone size: many; V gene: TRBV10-3; D gene: NA
CDR3 protein: CASSVVGQHTDTQYF; CDR3 DNA: TGTGCCAGCAGCGTAGTAGGGCAGCACACAGATACGCAGTATTTT; J gene: TRBJ2-3; clone size: many; V gene: TRBV9; D gene: NA
CDR3 protein: CAGRQGQVGPLHF; CDR3 DNA: TGTGCCGGCCGACAGGGCCAAGTTGGACCCCTCCACTTT; J gene: TRBJ1-6; clone size: many; V gene: TRBV28; D gene: TRBD1
CDR3 protein: CASSRDSPSYNEQFF; CDR3 DNA: TGCGCCAGCAGCAGGGACAGCCCTTCCTACAATGAGCAGTTCTTC; J gene: TRBJ2-1; clone size: many; V gene: TRBV5-1; D gene: TRBD1
CDR3 protein: CASSYRTDTQYF; CDR3 DNA: TGTGCCAGCAGTTATCGGACAGATACGCAGTATTTT; J gene: TRBJ2-3; clone size: many; V gene: TRBV12-3/TRBV12-4; D gene: NA
CDR3 protein: CASSYTRLSSGNTIYF; CDR3 DNA: TGTGCCAGCAGTTACACACGACTGAGCTCTGGAAACACCATATATTTT; J gene: TRBJ1-3; clone size: many; V gene: TRBV6-5; D gene: NA
CDR3 protein: CASSSLGQGAGGANVLTF; CDR3 DNA: TGCGCCAGCAGCTCGTTAGGACAGGGGGCAGGTGGGGCCAACGTCCTGACTTTC; J gene: TRBJ2-6; clone size: many; V gene: TRBV5-1; D gene: TRBD1
CDR3 protein: CASSPVGPSYNEQFF; CDR3 DNA: TGTGCCAGCAGCCCGGTGGGTCCGTCCTACAATGAGCAGTTCTTC; J gene: TRBJ2-1; clone size: many; V gene: TRBV5-6; D gene: NA
CDR3 protein: CAISEPGTGSDNEQFF; CDR3 DNA: TGTGCCATCAGTGAGCCCGGGACAGGGAGCGATAATGAGCAGTTCTTC; J gene: TRBJ2-1; clone size: many; V gene: TRBV10-3; D gene: TRBD1
CDR3 protein: CASSSTSGGTDTQYF; CDR3 DNA: TGTGCCAGCTCATCGACTAGCGGGGGGACAGATACGCAGTATTTT; J gene: TRBJ2-3; clone size: NA; V gene: TRBV18; D gene: TRBD2
CDR3 protein: CASSFSGAGDTQYF; CDR3 DNA: TGTGCCAGCAGCTTTTCAGGGGCAGGAGATACGCAGTATTTT; J gene: TRBJ2-3; clone size: many; V gene: TRBV5-5; D gene: NA
CDR3 protein: CASSYMGDTNF; CDR3 DNA: TGTGCCAGCAGTTATATGGGGGATACGAACTTC; J gene: TRBJ2-7; clone size: many; V gene: TRBV6-5; D gene: NA
CDR3 protein: CASSLSGAPNSYEQYF; CDR3 DNA: TGTGCCAGCAGCTTATCCGGGGCCCCAAATTCCTACGAGCAGTACTTC; J gene: TRBJ2-7; clone size: many; V gene: TRBV7-6; D gene: NA
CDR3 protein: CSVMDRVGTEAFF; CDR3 DNA: TGCAGCGTCATGGACAGGGTTGGCACTGAAGCTTTCTTT; J gene: TRBJ1-1; clone size: many; V gene: TRBV29-1; D gene: TRBD1
CDR3 protein: CASSSTLPGTATYEQYF; CDR3 DNA: TGTGCCAGCAGCTCCACCCTTCCGGGGACAGCTACCTACGAGCAGTACTTC; J gene: TRBJ2-7; clone size: few; V gene: TRBV11-1; D gene: TRBD1
CDR3 protein: CASRTGRETQYF; CDR3 DNA: TGTGCCAGCAGGACAGGGCGAGAGACCCAGTACTTC; J gene: TRBJ2-5; clone size: many; V gene: TRBV7-8; D gene: TRBD1
CDR3 protein: CATKRGAYGYTF; CDR3 DNA: TGTGCCACCAAACGGGGCGCCTATGGCTACACCTTC; J gene: TRBJ1-2; clone size: many; V gene: TRBV15; D gene: NA
CDR3 protein: CASSPLTGEQFF; CDR3 DNA: TGCGCCAGCAGCCCACTGACTGGTGAGCAGTTCTTC; J gene: TRBJ2-1; clone size: many; V gene: TRBV5-1; D gene: NA
CDR3 protein: CASSSPRQTDEQFF; CDR3 DNA: TGTGCCAGCAGCTCCCCCCGACAAACCGATGAGCAGTTCTTC; J gene: TRBJ2-1; clone size: NA; V gene: TRBV11-3; D gene: NA
CDR3 protein: CASSPQPASGAQETQYF; CDR3 DNA: TGCGCCAGCAGCCCCCAACCGGCGAGCGGGGCCCAAGAGACCCAGTACTTC; J gene: TRBJ2-5; clone size: many; V gene: TRBV5-1; D gene: TRBD2
CDR3 protein: CASSPRAILEEQFF; CDR3 DNA: TGTGCCAGCTCACCAAGGGCTATTCTAGAAGAGCAGTTCTTC; J gene: TRBJ2-1; clone size: few; V gene: TRBV18; D gene: NA
CDR3 protein: CASSFLGFETQYF; CDR3 DNA: TGTGCCAGCAGTTTCCTAGGTTTCGAGACCCAGTACTTC; J gene: TRBJ2-5; clone size: many; V gene: TRBV27; D gene: NA
CDR3 protein: CASSHGVNEQFF; CDR3 DNA: TGCGCCAGCAGCCACGGGGTCAATGAGCAGTTCTTC; J gene: TRBJ2-1; clone size: many; V gene: TRBV4-3; D gene: NA
CDR3 protein: CSVWDRRKGETQYF; CDR3 DNA: TGCAGCGTGTGGGACAGAAGAAAAGGGGAGACCCAGTACTTC; J gene: TRBJ2-5; clone size: many; V gene: TRBV29-1; D gene: TRBD1
CDR3 protein: CASSNSGGSSYEQYF; CDR3 DNA: TGTGCCAGCAGTAATAGCGGGGGAAGCTCCTACGAGCAGTACTTC; J gene: TRBJ2-7; clone size: many; V gene: TRBV7-2; D gene: TRBD2
CDR3 protein: CSGRQGVGEQYF; CDR3 DNA: TGCAGCGGCCGACAGGGGGTGGGTGAGCAGTACTTC; J gene: TRBJ2-7; clone size: NA; V gene: TRBV29-1; D gene: TRBD1
CDR3 protein: CASSLPGNEQYF; CDR3 DNA: TGCGCCAGCAGCTTGCCGGGGAACGAGCAGTACTTC; J gene: TRBJ2-7; clone size: many; V gene: TRBV5-1; D gene: NA
CDR3 protein: CSARDATGTGELFF; CDR3 DNA: TGCAGTGCTAGAGATGCGACAGGCACCGGGGAGCTGTTTTTT; J gene: TRBJ2-2; clone size: many; V gene: TRBV20-1; D gene: NA
CDR3 protein: CSAIPGSDPSNSPLHF; CDR3 DNA: TGCAGTGCTATCCCGGGCTCAGATCCTTCTAATTCACCCCTCCACTTT; J gene: TRBJ1-6; clone size: many; V gene: TRBV20-1; D gene: NA
CDR3 protein: CATSDHSTTGHTNYGYTF; CDR3 DNA: TGTGCCACCAGTGATCACTCAACCACGGGACATACAAACTATGGCTACACCTTC; J gene: TRBJ1-2; clone size: many; V gene: TRBV24-1; D gene: NA
CDR3 protein: CSAQTSGTGELFF; CDR3 DNA: TGCAGTGCTCAGACTAGCGGGACCGGGGAGCTGTTTTTT; J gene: TRBJ2-2; clone size: many; V gene: TRBV20-1; D gene: TRBD2
CDR3 protein: CASSLRDTREKLFF; CDR3 DNA: TGCGCCAGCAGCCTCCGGGACACGAGGGAAAAACTGTTTTTT; J gene: TRBJ1-4; clone size: many; V gene: TRBV5-1; D gene: NA
CDR3 protein: CASSPDRVLDTQYF; CDR3 DNA: TGTGCCAGCAGCCCGGACAGAGTCCTAGATACGCAGTATTTT; J gene: TRBJ2-3; clone size: many; V gene: TRBV7-2; D gene: NA